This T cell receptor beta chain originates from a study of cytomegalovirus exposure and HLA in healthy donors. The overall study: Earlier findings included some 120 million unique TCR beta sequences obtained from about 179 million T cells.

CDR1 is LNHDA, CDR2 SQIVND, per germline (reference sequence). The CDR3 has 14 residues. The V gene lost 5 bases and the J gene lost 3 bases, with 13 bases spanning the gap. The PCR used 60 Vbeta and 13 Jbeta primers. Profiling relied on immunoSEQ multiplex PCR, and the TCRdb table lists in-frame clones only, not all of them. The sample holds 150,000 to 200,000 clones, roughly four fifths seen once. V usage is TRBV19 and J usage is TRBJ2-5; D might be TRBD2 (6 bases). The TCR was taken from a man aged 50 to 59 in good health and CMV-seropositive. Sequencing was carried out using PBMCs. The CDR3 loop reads CASSALLAKETQYF. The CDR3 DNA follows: TGTGCCAGTAGTGCCTTACTAGCTAAAGAGACCCAGTACTTC. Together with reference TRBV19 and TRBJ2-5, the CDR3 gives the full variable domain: DGGITQSPKYLFRKEGQNVTLSCEQNLNHDAMYWYRQDPGQGLRLIYYSQIVNDFQKGDIAEGYSVSREKKESFPLTVTSAQKNPTAFYLCASSALLAKETQYFGPGTRLLVL.